This TCR beta chain was recorded in a study of T-cell memory formation after mild COVID-19. Study at large: TCR clusters mostly belonged to single donors.

In this sample, this clonotype turned up a few times. Antigen specificity is unknown. General observations from the study: Contracting CD4+ clones lay largely in CM and EM, with CD8+ ones residing in EMRA. Pre-infection memory already had some responding clones, implying cross-reactive memory joined. Whether day 37 second-wave clones are SARS-CoV-2-specific was not confirmed.

Germline CDR1 reads LNHNV; CDR2 reads YYDKDF (reference sequence). Trimming removed 1 base at V and 3 bases at J, with 16 bases between. There are 16 residues in the CDR3. TCRdb passed the 5' RACE reads through MiXCR, listing each CDR3 protein once. This repertoire shows around 400,000 distinct CDR3 sequences, approximately 25% found once; its top ten account for around 9.5%. The clonotype was recovered from an adult woman who had mild COVID-19 (a few samples of this study predate the infection). Cell type and time point are not known. What was sequenced was PBMCs or a T cell subset sorted from them (not recorded which). This chain uses TRBV15 with TRBJ2-7, with D tentatively TRBD1 (5 bases). The CDR3: CATSRVSKGLSYEQYF. CDR3 DNA: TGTGCCACCAGCAGAGTCTCTAAGGGGTTAAGCTACGAGCAGTACTTC.